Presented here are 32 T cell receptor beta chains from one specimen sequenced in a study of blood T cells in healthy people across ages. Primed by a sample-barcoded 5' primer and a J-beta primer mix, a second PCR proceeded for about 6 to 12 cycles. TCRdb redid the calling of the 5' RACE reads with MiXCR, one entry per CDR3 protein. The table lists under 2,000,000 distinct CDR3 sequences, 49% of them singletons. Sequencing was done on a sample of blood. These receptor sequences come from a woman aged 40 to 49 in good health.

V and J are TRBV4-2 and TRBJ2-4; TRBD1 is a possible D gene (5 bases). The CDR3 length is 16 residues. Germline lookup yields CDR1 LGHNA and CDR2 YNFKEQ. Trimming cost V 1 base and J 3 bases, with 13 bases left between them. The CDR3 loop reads CASSQVAGNVKNIQYF. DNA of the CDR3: TGTGCCAGCAGCCAAGTCGCAGGGAATGTCAAAAACATTCAGTACTTC.

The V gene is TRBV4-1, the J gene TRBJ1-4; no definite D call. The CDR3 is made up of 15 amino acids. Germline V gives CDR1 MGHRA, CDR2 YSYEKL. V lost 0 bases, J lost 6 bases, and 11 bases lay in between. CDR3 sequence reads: CASSQEADGHEKLFF. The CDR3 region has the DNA TGCGCCAGCAGCCAAGAAGCAGACGGACATGAAAAACTGTTTTTT.

CDR3 DNA: TGCGCCAGCAGCCAAGACGCCATTGGTACGCAGTATTTT. This gives the protein CASSQDAIGTQYF. The rearrangement links TRBV4-3 to TRBJ2-3; D call uncertain. Germline V lookup: CDR1 LGHNA, CDR2 YSLEER. With 0 bases removed from V and 8 bases from J, the gap between germline ends came to 9 bases. CDR3 length: 13 residues.

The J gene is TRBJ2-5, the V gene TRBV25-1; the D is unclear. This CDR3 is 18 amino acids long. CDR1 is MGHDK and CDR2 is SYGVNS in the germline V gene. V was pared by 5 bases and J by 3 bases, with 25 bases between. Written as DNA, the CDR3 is TGTGCCAGCAGTCCCTCTGAGAGCGACGAAGTCTTCGAAGAGACCCAGTACTTC. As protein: CASSPSESDEVFEETQYF.

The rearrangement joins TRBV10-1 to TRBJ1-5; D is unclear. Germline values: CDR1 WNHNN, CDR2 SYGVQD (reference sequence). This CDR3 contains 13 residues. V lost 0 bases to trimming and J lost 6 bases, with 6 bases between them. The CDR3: CASSESPGQPQHF. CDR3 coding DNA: TGCGCCAGCAGTGAGTCCCCAGGTCAGCCCCAGCATTTT.

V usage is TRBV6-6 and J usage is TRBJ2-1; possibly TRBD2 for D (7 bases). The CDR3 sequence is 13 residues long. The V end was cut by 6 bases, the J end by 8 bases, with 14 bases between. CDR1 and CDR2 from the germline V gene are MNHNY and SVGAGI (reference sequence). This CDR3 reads CASSLQGGDEQFF. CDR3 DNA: TGTGCCAGCAGCCTACAGGGAGGGGATGAGCAGTTCTTC.

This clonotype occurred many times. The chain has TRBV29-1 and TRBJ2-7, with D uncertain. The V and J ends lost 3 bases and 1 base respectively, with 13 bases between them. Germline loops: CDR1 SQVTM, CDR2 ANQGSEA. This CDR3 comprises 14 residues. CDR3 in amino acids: CSVEVPQDSYEQYF. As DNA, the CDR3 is TGCAGCGTTGAGGTCCCCCAGGATTCCTACGAGCAGTACTTC.

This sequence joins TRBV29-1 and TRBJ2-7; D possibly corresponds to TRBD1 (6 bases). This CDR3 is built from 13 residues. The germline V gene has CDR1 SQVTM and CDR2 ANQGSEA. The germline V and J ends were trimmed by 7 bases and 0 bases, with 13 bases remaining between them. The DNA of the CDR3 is TGCAGCGCGAACACGGACAGCTCCTACGAGCAGTACTTC. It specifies CSANTDSSYEQYF.

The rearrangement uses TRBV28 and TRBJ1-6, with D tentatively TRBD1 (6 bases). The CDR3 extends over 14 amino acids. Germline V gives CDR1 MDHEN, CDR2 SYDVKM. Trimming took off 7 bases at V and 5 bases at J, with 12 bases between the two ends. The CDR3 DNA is TGTGCCAGCAACAGCGAGGGGGATAATTCACCCCTCCACTTT. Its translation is CASNSEGDNSPLHF. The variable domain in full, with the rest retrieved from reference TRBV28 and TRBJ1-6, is DVKVTQSSRYLVKRTGEKVFLECVQDMDHENMFWYRQDPGLGLRLIYFSYDVKMKEKGDIPEGYSVSREKKERFSLILESASTNQTSMYLCASNSEGDNSPLHFGNGTRLTVT.

The chain's CDR3 is CASVGTYQETQYF. CDR3 nucleotides: TGTGCCAGTGTCGGGACATACCAAGAGACCCAGTACTTC. V gene TRBV7-9 combines with J gene TRBJ2-5, with a possible D match to TRBD1 (6 bases). V was clipped by 9 bases and J by 0 bases, with 11 bases between them. CDR3 length: 13 amino acids. Germline CDR1 SEHNR, CDR2 FQNEAQ (reference sequence).

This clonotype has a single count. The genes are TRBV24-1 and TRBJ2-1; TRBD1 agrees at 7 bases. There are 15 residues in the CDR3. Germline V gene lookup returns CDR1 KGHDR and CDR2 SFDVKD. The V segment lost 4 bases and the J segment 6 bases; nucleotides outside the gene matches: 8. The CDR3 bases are TGTGCCACCAGTGACCTTCGGACAGGTTCCAATGAGCAGTTCTTC. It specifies CATSDLRTGSNEQFF.

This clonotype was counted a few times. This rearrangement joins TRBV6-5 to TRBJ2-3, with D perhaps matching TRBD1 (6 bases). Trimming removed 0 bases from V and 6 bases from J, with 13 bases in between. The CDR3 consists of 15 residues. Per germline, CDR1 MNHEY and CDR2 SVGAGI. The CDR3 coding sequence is TGTGCCAGCAGTTACTCGCGAGGGGGAACCGATACGCAGTATTTT. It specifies CASSYSRGGTDTQYF.

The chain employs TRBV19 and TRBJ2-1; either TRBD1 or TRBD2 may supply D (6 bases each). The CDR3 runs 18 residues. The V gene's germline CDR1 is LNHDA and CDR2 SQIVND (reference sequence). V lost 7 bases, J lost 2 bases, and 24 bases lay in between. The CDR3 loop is CASTAAALSGGAYNEQFF. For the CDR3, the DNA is TGTGCCAGTACTGCGGCGGCGCTCTCCGGGGGCGCCTACAATGAGCAGTTCTTC.

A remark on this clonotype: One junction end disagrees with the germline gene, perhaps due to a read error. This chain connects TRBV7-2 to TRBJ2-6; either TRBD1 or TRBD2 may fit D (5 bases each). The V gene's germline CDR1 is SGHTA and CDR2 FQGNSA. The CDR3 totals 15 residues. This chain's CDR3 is CASSREGSGANALTF. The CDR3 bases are TGTGCCAGCAGCCGCGAGGGCTCTGGGGCCAACGCCCTGACTTTC.

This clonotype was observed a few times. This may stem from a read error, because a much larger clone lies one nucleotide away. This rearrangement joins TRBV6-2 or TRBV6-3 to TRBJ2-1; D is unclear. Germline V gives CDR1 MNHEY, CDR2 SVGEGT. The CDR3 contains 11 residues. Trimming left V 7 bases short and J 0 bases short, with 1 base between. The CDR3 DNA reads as TGTGCCAGCAACTCCTACAATGAGCAGTTCTTC. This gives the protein CASNSYNEQFF.

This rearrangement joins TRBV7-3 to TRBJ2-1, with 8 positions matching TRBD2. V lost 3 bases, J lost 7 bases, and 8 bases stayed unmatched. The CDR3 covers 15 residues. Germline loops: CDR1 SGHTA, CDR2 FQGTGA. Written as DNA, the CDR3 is TGTGCCAGCAGCTTTCTAGCGGGCCTCGGGAATGAGCAGTTCTTC. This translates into CASSFLAGLGNEQFF.

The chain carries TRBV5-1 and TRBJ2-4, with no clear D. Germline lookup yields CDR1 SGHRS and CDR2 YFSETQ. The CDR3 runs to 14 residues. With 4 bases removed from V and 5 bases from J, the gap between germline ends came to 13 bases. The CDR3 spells CASSTSAGQNIQYF. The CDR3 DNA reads TGCGCCAGCAGCACCTCGGCAGGACAAAACATTCAGTACTTC.

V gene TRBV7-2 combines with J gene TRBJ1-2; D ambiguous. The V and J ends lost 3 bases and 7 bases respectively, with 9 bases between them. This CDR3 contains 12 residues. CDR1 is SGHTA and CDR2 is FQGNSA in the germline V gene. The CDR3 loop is CASSFYGGGYTF. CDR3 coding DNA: TGTGCCAGCAGCTTCTACGGCGGTGGCTACACCTTC.

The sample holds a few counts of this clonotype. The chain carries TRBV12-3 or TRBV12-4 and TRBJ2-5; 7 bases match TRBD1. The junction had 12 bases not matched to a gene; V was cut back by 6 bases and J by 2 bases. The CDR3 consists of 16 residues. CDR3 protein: CASSASSGTAQETQYF. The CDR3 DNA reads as TGTGCCAGCAGCGCCTCCTCCGGGACAGCGCAAGAGACCCAGTACTTC.

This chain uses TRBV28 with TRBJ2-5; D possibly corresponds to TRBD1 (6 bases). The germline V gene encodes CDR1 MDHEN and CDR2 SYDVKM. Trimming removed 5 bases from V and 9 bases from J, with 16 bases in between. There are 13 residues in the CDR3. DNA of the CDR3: TGTGCCAGCAGTGTTGGGGCCGCAGGGGCCCAGTACTTC. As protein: CASSVGAAGAQYF. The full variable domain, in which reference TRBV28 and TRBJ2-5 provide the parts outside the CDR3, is DVKVTQSSRYLVKRTGEKVFLECVQDMDHENMFWYRQDPGLGLRLIYFSYDVKMKEKGDIPEGYSVSREKKERFSLILESASTNQTSMYLCASSVGAAGAQYFGPGTRLLVL.

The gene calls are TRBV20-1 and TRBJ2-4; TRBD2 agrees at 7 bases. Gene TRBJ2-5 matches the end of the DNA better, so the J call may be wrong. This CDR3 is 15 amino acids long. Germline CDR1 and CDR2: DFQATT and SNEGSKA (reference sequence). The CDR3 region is CSARDPAGRGETQYF. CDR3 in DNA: TGCAGTGCTAGAGATCCCGCAGGGAGGGGAGAGACCCAGTACTTC.

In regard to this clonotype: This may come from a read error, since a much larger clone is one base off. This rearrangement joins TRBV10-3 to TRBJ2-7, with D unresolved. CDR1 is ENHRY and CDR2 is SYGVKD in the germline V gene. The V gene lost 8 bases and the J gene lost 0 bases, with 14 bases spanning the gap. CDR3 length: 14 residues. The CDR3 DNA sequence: TGTGCCATCGCGGCGACGGCAAGCTCCTACGAGCAGTACTTC. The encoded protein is CAIAATASSYEQYF.

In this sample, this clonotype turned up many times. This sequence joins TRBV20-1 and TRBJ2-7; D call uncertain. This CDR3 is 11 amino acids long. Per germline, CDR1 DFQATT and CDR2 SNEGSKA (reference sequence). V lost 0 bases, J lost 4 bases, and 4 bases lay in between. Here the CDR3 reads CSARDAYEQYF. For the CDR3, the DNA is TGCAGTGCTAGAGATGCTTACGAGCAGTACTTC.

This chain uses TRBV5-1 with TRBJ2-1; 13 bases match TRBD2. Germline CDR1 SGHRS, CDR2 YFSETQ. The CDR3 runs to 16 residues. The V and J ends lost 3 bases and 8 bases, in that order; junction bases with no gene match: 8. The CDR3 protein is CASSSELAGGLDEQFF. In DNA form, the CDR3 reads TGCGCCAGCAGCTCGGAACTAGCGGGGGGGTTGGATGAGCAGTTCTTC.

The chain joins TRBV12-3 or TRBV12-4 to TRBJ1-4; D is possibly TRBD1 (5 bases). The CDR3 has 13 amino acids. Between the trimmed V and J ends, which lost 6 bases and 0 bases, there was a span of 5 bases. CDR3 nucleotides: TGTGCCAGCAGACAGGCAACTAATGAAAAACTGTTTTTT. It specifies CASRQATNEKLFF.

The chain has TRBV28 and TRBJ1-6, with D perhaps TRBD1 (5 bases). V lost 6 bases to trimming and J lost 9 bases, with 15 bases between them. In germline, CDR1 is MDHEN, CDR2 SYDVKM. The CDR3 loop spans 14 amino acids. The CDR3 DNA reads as TGTGCCAGCAGATCAGGGCGGCAAGGTTCACCCCTCCACTTT. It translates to CASRSGRQGSPLHF.

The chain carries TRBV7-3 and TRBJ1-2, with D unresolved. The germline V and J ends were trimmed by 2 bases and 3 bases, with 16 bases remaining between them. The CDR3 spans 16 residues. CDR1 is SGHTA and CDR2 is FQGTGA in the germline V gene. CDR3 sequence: CASSLDGGGVDYGYTF. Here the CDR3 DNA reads TGTGCCAGCAGCTTAGACGGAGGCGGGGTCGACTATGGCTACACCTTC.

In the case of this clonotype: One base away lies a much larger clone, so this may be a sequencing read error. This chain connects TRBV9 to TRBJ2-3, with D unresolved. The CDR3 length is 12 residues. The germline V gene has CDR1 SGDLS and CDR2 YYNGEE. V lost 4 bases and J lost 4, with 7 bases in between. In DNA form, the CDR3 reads TGTGCCAGCAGCCAACCCCCAGATACGCAGTATTTT. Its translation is CASSQPPDTQYF. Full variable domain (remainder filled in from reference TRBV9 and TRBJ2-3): DSGVTQTPKHLITATGQRVTLRCSPRSGDLSVYWYQQSLDQGLQFLIQYYNGEERAKGNILERFSAQQFPDLHSELNLSSLELGDSALYFCASSQPPDTQYFGPGTRLTVL.

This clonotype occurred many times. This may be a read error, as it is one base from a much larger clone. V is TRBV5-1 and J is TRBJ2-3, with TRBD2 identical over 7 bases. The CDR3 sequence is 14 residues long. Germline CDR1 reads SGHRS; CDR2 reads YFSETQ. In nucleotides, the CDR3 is TGTGCCAGCAGCTTAGGGACTACCACAGATACGCAGTATTTT. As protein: CASSLGTTTDTQYF.

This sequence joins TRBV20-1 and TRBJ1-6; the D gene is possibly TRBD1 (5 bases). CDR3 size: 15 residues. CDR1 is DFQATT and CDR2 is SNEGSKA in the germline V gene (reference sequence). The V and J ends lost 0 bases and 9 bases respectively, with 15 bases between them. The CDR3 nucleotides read TGCAGTGCTAGAGATCTGGGGGGTTTCGGTTCACCCCTCCACTTT. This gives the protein CSARDLGGFGSPLHF.

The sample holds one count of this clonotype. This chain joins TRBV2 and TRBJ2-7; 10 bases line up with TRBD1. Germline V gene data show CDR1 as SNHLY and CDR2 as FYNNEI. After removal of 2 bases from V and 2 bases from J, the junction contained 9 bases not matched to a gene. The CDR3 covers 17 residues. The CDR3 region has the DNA TGTGCCAGCAGTGAAACGACTTGGACAGGGGGGGCCTACGAGCAGTACTTC. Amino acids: CASSETTWTGGAYEQYF.

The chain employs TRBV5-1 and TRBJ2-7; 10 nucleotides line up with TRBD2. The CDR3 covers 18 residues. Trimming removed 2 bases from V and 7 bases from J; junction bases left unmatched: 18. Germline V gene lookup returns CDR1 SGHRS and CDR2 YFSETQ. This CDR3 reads CASSFSSGGPPSYNEQYF. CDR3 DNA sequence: TGCGCCAGCAGCTTTAGTAGCGGGGGGCCCCCTTCCTACAATGAGCAGTACTTC.